These 15 T cell receptor beta chains were all obtained from the same sample, sequenced in a study of radiation and T cells in renal cell carcinoma. Using immunoSEQ multiplex PCR, the repertoire was profiled, and TCRdb retains in-frame clones only, with some absent. Of approximately 65,000 clones listed, 65% to 80% were seen once; the top ten hold over 5.5%. Sample time point: blood 4 weeks post-SBRT, at nephrectomy. Treatment given: 15 Gy SBRT to primary tumor, nephrectomy 4 weeks later. The source material was blood, sampled from a patient whose treatment included radiotherapy and nephrectomy. The receptor source for this set is a man aged 55-75 years with renal cell carcinoma.

The rearrangement uses TRBV20-1 and TRBJ2-1; no firm D call. V lost 0 bases and J lost 6, with 0 bases in between. The CDR3 extends over 10 amino acids. Germline V CDR1 and CDR2: DFQATT, SNEGSKA (reference sequence). In nucleotides, the CDR3 is TGCAGTGCTAGAGACAATGAGCAGTTCTTC. Its protein is CSARDNEQFF.

This chain joins TRBV14 and TRBJ1-1, with D uncertain. The germline V gene encodes CDR1 SGHDN and CDR2 FVKESK. Trimming removed 6 bases at V and 3 bases at J, with 11 bases between. The length of the CDR3 is 13 residues. CDR3: CASSQLSHTEAFF. The CDR3 bases are TGTGCCAGCAGTCAACTAAGCCACACTGAAGCTTTCTTT. The full variable domain, completed using reference TRBV14 and TRBJ1-1, is EAGVTQFPSHSVIEKGQTVTLRCDPISGHDNLYWYRRVMGKEIKFLLHFVKESKQDESGMPNNRFLAERTGGTYSTLKVQPAELEDSGVYFCASSQLSHTEAFFGQGTRLTVV.

The chain combines TRBV6-1 with TRBJ1-1; D not resolved. Trimming removed 6 bases from V and 2 bases from J, with 16 bases in between. From germline, CDR1 is MNHNS and CDR2 SASEGT. This CDR3 contains 15 residues. The CDR3 region has the DNA TGTGCCAGCAGAGGGAATATCAATCTTAACACTGAAGCTTTCTTT. The encoded protein is CASRGNINLNTEAFF.

The CDR3 is CSVAETGEKLFF. Here the CDR3 DNA reads TGCAGCGTTGCGGAAACAGGCGAAAAACTGTTTTTT. V gene TRBV29-1 combines with J gene TRBJ1-4, with D possibly being TRBD1 (5 bases). The CDR3 has 12 amino acids. V was shortened by 4 bases and J by 8 bases, with 11 bases between the two germline ends. Germline CDR1 SQVTM, CDR2 ANQGSEA.

The CDR3 DNA reads TGCGCCAGCAGCTTCCGGGATGTTAATGAAAAACTGTTTTTT. It yields the protein CASSFRDVNEKLFF. The chain joins TRBV5-1 to TRBJ1-4; D gene unclear. CDR1 and CDR2 from the germline V gene are SGHRS and YFSETQ. This CDR3 region has 14 residues. V shed 2 bases and J shed 4 bases, with 9 bases lying between them.

The chain uses TRBV27 and TRBJ2-2; D may be TRBD2 (5 bases). This CDR3 region has 17 residues. Germline assignment: CDR1 MNHEY and CDR2 SMNVEV (reference sequence). V gave up 1 base and J gave up 6 bases, with 18 bases separating them. The CDR3, as DNA: TGTGCCAGCAGTTTATTGCGACCGGGGAAGGATGCCGGGGAGCTGTTTTTT. Protein product: CASSLLRPGKDAGELFF.

The chain carries TRBV4-2 and TRBJ1-5; the match to TRBD1 covers 8 bases. The CDR3 totals 14 residues. V lost 4 bases to trimming and J lost 6 bases; unmatched junction nucleotides: 5. Germline V gives CDR1 LGHNA, CDR2 YNFKEQ. CDR3 DNA: TGTGCCAGCAGCCGCGGACAGGGATTTCAGCCCCAGCATTTT. This translates into CASSRGQGFQPQHF.

The chain combines TRBV7-9 with TRBJ2-7, with 8 bases that match TRBD1. V was clipped by 6 bases and J by 0 bases; unmatched bases: 4. The CDR3 loop spans 14 amino acids. CDR1 and CDR2 from the germline V gene are SEHNR and FQNEAQ (reference sequence). CDR3 sequence reads: CASSSGGVSYEQYF. The CDR3 region has the DNA TGTGCCAGCAGTTCAGGGGGCGTCTCCTACGAGCAGTACTTC.

The V call is TRBV9, the J call TRBJ2-5; D might be TRBD1 or TRBD2, each matching 5 bases. From germline, CDR1 is SGDLS and CDR2 YYNGEE. This CDR3 has 14 amino acids. The V end lost 8 bases, the J end lost 2 bases, and 16 bases lay between the germline ends. The DNA for the CDR3 is TGTGCCAGTTGCCGGGACGTAGGTCAAGAGACCCAGTACTTC. Its protein product is CASCRDVGQETQYF.

The genes are TRBV10-1 and TRBJ2-3; no clear D gene. Looked up from germline, CDR1 is WNHNN and CDR2 is SYGVQD (reference sequence). The CDR3 length is 11 residues. The V end was cut by 8 bases, the J end by 5 bases, with 8 bases between. The CDR3, as DNA: TGCGCCAGCCGCTCGGGAGATACGCAGTATTTT. This translates into CASRSGDTQYF.

This clone was detected a few times. The chain links TRBV5-1 to TRBJ1-1; 7 nucleotides align to TRBD1. The CDR3 loop spans 12 amino acids. Germline loops: CDR1 SGHRS, CDR2 YFSETQ. The V and J ends lost 3 bases and 7 bases, in that order; junction bases with no gene match: 3. DNA for the CDR3: TGCGCCAGCAGCTCCCAGGGGGGTGAAGCTTTCTTT. Its protein is CASSSQGGEAFF.

The V call is TRBV6-4, the J call TRBJ2-6; the D is unclear. Germline V gene data show CDR1 as MRHNA and CDR2 as SNTAGT. Trimming took 1 base from V and 0 from J, leaving 7 bases between them. This CDR3 region has 16 residues. CDR3 nucleotides: TGTGCCAGCAGTGACTTCCCGGTCTCTGGGGCCAACGTCCTGACTTTC. Protein: CASSDFPVSGANVLTF.

The chain uses TRBV10-3 and TRBJ2-3; 8 bases are shared with TRBD2. Per germline, CDR1 ENHRY and CDR2 SYGVKD. The CDR3 is 14 amino acids. V gave up 3 bases and J gave up 1 base; unmatched junction bases: 0. The CDR3 loop is CAISEAGGTDTQYF. Written as DNA, the CDR3 is TGTGCCATCAGTGAAGCGGGAGGCACAGATACGCAGTATTTT.

This clone showed up just a few times. The chain recombines TRBV27 with TRBJ1-1; TRBD1 matches 8 bases. With V trimmed by 3 bases and J by 6 bases, 3 bases remained unmatched. Per germline, CDR1 MNHEY and CDR2 SMNVEV (reference sequence). The CDR3 spans 13 residues. The CDR3 DNA follows: TGTGCCAGCAGTTTCATACAGGGGGCTGAAGCTTTCTTT. It yields the protein CASSFIQGAEAFF.

The chain couples TRBV10-2 to TRBJ2-7; 8 nucleotides align to TRBD1. The CDR3 sequence is 16 residues long. V gave up 5 bases and J gave up 1 base; unmatched junction bases: 10. Germline-derived CDR1 and CDR2 are WSHSY and SAAADI. The CDR3 protein is CASSPTLDRVSYEQYF. CDR3 coding DNA: TGCGCCAGCAGTCCGACCCTGGACAGGGTGTCCTACGAGCAGTACTTC.